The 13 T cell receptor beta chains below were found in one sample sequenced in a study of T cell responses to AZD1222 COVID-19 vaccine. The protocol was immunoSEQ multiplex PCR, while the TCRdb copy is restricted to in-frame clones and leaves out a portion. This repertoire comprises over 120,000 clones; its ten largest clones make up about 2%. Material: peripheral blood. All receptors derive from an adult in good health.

The CDR3 reads CASSQDGSQPQHF. CDR3 nucleotides: TGTGCCAGCAGCCAAGATGGCTCTCAGCCCCAGCATTTT. V and J are TRBV4-2 and TRBJ1-5; the D is unclear. Trimming shortened V by 0 bases and J by 6 bases, and 6 bases separated the two germline ends. Germline CDR1 and CDR2: LGHNA and YNFKEQ. The CDR3 has 13 amino acids.

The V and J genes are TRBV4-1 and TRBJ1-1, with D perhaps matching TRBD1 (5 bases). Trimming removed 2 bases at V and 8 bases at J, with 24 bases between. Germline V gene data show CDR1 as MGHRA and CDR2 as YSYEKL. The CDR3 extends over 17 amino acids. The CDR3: CASSQTFGIGTALEAFF. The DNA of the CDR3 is TGCGCCAGCAGCCAAACATTTGGAATCGGGACGGCCTTGGAAGCTTTCTTT.

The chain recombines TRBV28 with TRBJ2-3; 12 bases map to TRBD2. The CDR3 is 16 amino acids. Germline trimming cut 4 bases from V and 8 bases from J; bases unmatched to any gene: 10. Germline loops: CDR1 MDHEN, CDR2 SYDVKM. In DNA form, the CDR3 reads TGTGCCAGCAGTTCCCCGACTAGCGGGGGCCTGGTTACGCAGTATTTT. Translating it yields CASSSPTSGGLVTQYF.

The CDR3 nucleotides read TGTGCCAGCTCACCTATAGGGACGGACCTCTACGAGCAGTACTTC. Encoded protein: CASSPIGTDLYEQYF. The genes are TRBV18 and TRBJ2-7, with D possibly being TRBD1 or TRBD2 (5 bases each). Trimming left V 3 bases short and J 3 bases short, with 15 bases between. Per germline, CDR1 KGHSH and CDR2 LQKENI. The CDR3 is 15 residues long.

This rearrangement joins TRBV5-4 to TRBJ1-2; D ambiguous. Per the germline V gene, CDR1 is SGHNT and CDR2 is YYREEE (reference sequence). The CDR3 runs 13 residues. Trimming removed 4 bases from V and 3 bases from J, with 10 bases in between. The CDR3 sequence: CASSKGRDYGYTF. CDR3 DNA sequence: TGTGCCAGCAGCAAAGGACGGGACTATGGCTACACCTTC.

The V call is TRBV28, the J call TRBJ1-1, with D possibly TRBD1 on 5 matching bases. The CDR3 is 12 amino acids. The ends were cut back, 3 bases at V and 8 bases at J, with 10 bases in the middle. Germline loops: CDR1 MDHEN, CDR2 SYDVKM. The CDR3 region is CASSFLWGEAFF. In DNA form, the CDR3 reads TGTGCCAGCAGTTTTCTATGGGGGGAAGCTTTCTTT.

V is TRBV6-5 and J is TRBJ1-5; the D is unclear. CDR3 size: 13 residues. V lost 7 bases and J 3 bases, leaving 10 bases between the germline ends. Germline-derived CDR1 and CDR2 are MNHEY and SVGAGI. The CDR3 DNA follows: TGTGCCAGCACCGGCAGCACCAATCAGCCCCAGCATTTT. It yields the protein CASTGSTNQPQHF.

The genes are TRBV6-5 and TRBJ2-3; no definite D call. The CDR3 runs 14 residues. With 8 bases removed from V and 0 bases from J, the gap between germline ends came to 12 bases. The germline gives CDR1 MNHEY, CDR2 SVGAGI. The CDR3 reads CASARASSTDTQYF. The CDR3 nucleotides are TGTGCCAGCGCCAGAGCATCTAGCACAGATACGCAGTATTTT.

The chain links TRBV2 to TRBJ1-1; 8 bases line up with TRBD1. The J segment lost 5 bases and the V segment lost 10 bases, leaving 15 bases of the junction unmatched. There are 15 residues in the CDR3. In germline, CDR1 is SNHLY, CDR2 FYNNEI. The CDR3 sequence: CATRTGTRAGTEAFF. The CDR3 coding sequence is TGTGCCACCCGGACAGGGACTAGAGCTGGGACTGAAGCTTTCTTT.

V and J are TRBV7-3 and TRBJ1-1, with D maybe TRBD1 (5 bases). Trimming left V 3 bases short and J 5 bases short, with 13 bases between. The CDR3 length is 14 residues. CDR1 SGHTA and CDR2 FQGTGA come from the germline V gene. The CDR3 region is CASSFGPGPTEAFF. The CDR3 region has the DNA TGTGCCAGCAGCTTCGGACCGGGGCCGACTGAAGCTTTCTTT.

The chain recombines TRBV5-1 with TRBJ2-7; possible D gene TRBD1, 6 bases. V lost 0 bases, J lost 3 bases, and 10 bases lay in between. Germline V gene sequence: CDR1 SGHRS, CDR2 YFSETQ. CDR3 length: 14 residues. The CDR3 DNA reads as TGCGCCAGCAGCTTGGCCTCGGGACACTACGAGCAGTACTTC. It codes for CASSLASGHYEQYF.

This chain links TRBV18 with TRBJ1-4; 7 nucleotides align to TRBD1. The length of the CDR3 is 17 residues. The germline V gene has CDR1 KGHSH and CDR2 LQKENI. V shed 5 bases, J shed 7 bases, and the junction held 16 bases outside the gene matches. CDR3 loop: CASSAGPAAGGGEKLFF. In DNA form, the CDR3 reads TGTGCCAGCTCAGCGGGACCCGCGGCAGGGGGAGGTGAAAAACTGTTTTTT.

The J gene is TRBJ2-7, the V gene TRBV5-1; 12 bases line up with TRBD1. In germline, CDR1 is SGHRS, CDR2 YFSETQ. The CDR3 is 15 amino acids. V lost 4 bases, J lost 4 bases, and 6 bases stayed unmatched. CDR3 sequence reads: CASSAGQGASYEQYF. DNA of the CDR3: TGCGCCAGCAGCGCGGGACAGGGGGCATCATACGAGCAGTACTTC. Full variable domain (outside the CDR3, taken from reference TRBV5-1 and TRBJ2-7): KAGVTQTPRYLIKTRGQQVTLSCSPISGHRSVSWYQQTPGQGLQFLFEYFSETQRNKGNFPGRFSGRQFSNSRSEMNVSTLELGDSALYLCASSAGQGASYEQYFGPGTRLTVT.